This is a list of T cell receptor beta chains from one sample in a study of T cell responses to AZD1222 COVID-19 vaccine. The method was immunoSEQ multiplex PCR; TCRdb's version includes in-frame clones alone and lacks a portion of them. The sample includes some 120,000 clones, 70% to 90% seen only once; the top ten take roughly 12%. The material was peripheral blood, obtained on day 0 of AZD1222 vaccination. Receptor source: an adult in good health. Both conserved end residues are part of each CDR3. A D gene is named only where the DNA matches it firmly. Rows give clone size only sometimes, using once, few, many, or a class for an expanded clone.

CDR3 DNA: TGTGCCAGCAGCGCGGACTGGAATCAGCCCCAGCATTTT
CDR3 protein: CASSADWNQPQHF
J gene: TRBJ1-5
V gene: TRBV2
D gene: -
clone size: -

CDR3 DNA: TGCGCCAGCAGCTTTTCCGATGGGGCCTATAATTCACCCCTCCACTTT
CDR3 protein: CASSFSDGAYNSPLHF
J gene: TRBJ1-6
V gene: TRBV5-1
D gene: -
clone size: -

CDR3 DNA: TGTGCCAGCAGCTTGGTACGGGGGGCGCAGGGGTCTGGGGCCAACGTCCTGACTTTC
CDR3 protein: CASSLVRGAQGSGANVLTF
J gene: TRBJ2-6
V gene: TRBV5-4
D gene: -
clone size: -

CDR3 DNA: TGTGCCAGCAGCCCCGCGGGGATGTACGAGCAGTACTTC
CDR3 protein: CASSPAGMYEQYF
J gene: TRBJ2-7
V gene: TRBV5-5
D gene: -
clone size: -

CDR3 DNA: TGTGCCAGCAGTGAATCAACGGTTCCCTACGATGGCTACACCTTC
CDR3 protein: CASSESTVPYDGYTF
J gene: TRBJ1-2
V gene: TRBV25-1
D gene: -
clone size: -

CDR3 DNA: TGTGCCACCAGTGATGCGGGGTTTGCAGATACGCAGTATTTT
CDR3 protein: CATSDAGFADTQYF
J gene: TRBJ2-3
V gene: TRBV24-1
D gene: -
clone size: -

CDR3 DNA: TGTGCCAGCAGCTTGGGGACTAGCGGGAGTTCAAATGAGCAGTTCTTC
CDR3 protein: CASSLGTSGSSNEQFF
J gene: TRBJ2-1
V gene: TRBV7-2
D gene: TRBD2
clone size: once

CDR3 DNA: TGTGCCATCAGCGAAGCGGACTTTAGCGGGAGGGCCGACTACGAGCAGTACTTC
CDR3 protein: CAISEADFSGRADYEQYF
J gene: TRBJ2-7
V gene: TRBV10-3
D gene: TRBD2
clone size: -

CDR3 DNA: TGTGCCACCAGCAGAGATGGCTACGAGCAGTACTTC
CDR3 protein: CATSRDGYEQYF
J gene: TRBJ2-7
V gene: TRBV15
D gene: -
clone size: once

CDR3 DNA: TGTGCCAGCAGCCCGGGACAGGCAAACACCATATATTTT
CDR3 protein: CASSPGQANTIYF
J gene: TRBJ1-3
V gene: TRBV3-1/TRBV3-2
D gene: TRBD1
clone size: -

CDR3 DNA: TGTGCCAGCAGCTTGGGACAGGGATATGAGCAGTTCTTC
CDR3 protein: CASSLGQGYEQFF
J gene: TRBJ2-1
V gene: TRBV11-3
D gene: TRBD1
clone size: -

CDR3 DNA: TGTGCCAGCACCCCAACCGGGACTAGCGGGGAGGAGCAGTTCTTC
CDR3 protein: CASTPTGTSGEEQFF
J gene: TRBJ2-1
V gene: TRBV6-5
D gene: TRBD2
clone size: -

CDR3 DNA: TGTGCCAGCAGCTTAGCGCGGGACAGGGGGGTTGAAAAACTGTTTTTT
CDR3 protein: CASSLARDRGVEKLFF
J gene: TRBJ1-4
V gene: TRBV7-2
D gene: TRBD1
clone size: -

CDR3 DNA: TGTGCCAGTTGTAAAGACAGGGGTCAGCCCCAGCATTTT
CDR3 protein: CASCKDRGQPQHF
J gene: TRBJ1-5
V gene: TRBV19
D gene: TRBD1
clone size: -

CDR3 DNA: TGTGCCAGCAGCTTAGAGGGGGGACGCTACGAAAAACTGTTTTTT
CDR3 protein: CASSLEGGRYEKLFF
J gene: TRBJ1-4
V gene: TRBV7-2
D gene: -
clone size: -

CDR3 DNA: TGTGCCAGCAGCTTAGACCTGACTAGCGGTTCTACCGGGGAGCTGTTTTTT
CDR3 protein: CASSLDLTSGSTGELFF
J gene: TRBJ2-2
V gene: TRBV11-3
D gene: TRBD2
clone size: -

CDR3 DNA: TGCAGTGCTAGTACGGGGCCTAATGGCTACACCTTC
CDR3 protein: CSASTGPNGYTF
J gene: TRBJ1-2
V gene: TRBV20-1
D gene: -
clone size: -

CDR3 DNA: TGTGCCAGCAGTTCAGGGTGGGGGGCTGGCTATGGCTACACCTTC
CDR3 protein: CASSSGWGAGYGYTF
J gene: TRBJ1-2
V gene: TRBV6-6
D gene: -
clone size: -

CDR3 DNA: TGTGCCTGGAGGCCCTTAGGGACTAGACCCCCCTACAATGAGCAGTTCTTC
CDR3 protein: CAWRPLGTRPPYNEQFF
J gene: TRBJ2-1
V gene: TRBV30
D gene: TRBD2
clone size: -

CDR3 DNA: TGTGCCAGCAGCGCTACAGGGGGATATCAGCCCCAGCATTTT
CDR3 protein: CASSATGGYQPQHF
J gene: TRBJ1-5
V gene: TRBV5-6
D gene: TRBD1
clone size: -

CDR3 DNA: TGTGCCAGTAGTTTCACAGCAACCAAAGGCTCCTACAATGAGCAGTTCTTC
CDR3 protein: CASSFTATKGSYNEQFF
J gene: TRBJ2-1
V gene: TRBV19
D gene: -
clone size: -

CDR3 DNA: TGTGCCAGCAGCTCACAACCGGGATATAACTATGGCTACACCTTC
CDR3 protein: CASSSQPGYNYGYTF
J gene: TRBJ1-2
V gene: TRBV7-2
D gene: -
clone size: -

CDR3 DNA: TGCAGCGTCGCCTATGGAAACACCATATATTTT
CDR3 protein: CSVAYGNTIYF
J gene: TRBJ1-3
V gene: TRBV29-1
D gene: -
clone size: -

CDR3 DNA: TGTGCCAGCATTGAAACAACAGCGTGGGGAAGCAATCAGCCCCAGCATTTT
CDR3 protein: CASIETTAWGSNQPQHF
J gene: TRBJ1-5
V gene: TRBV6-1
D gene: -
clone size: -

CDR3 DNA: TGTGCCAGCAGCGGTCGTCGGACTAGCGGGAAAACGAAGTTCCAAGAGACCCAGTACTTC
CDR3 protein: CASSGRRTSGKTKFQETQYF
J gene: TRBJ2-5
V gene: TRBV2
D gene: TRBD2
clone size: -

CDR3 DNA: TGTGCCAGCAGCTTAGCCGCCGGCGCGAATAGCAATCAGCCCCAGCATTTT
CDR3 protein: CASSLAAGANSNQPQHF
J gene: TRBJ1-5
V gene: TRBV7-2
D gene: -
clone size: -

CDR3 DNA: TGTGCCAGCAGCTTCGGGACCTACAATGAGCAGTTCTTC
CDR3 protein: CASSFGTYNEQFF
J gene: TRBJ2-1
V gene: TRBV7-9
D gene: -
clone size: -

CDR3 DNA: TGTGCCAGCAGCCCCGCCAGTGAAAAACTGTTTTTT
CDR3 protein: CASSPASEKLFF
J gene: TRBJ1-4
V gene: TRBV7-9
D gene: -
clone size: -

CDR3 DNA: TGTGCCAGCAGCTTAGGGACAGGGGGCTTCTGGGATGAGCAGTTCTTC
CDR3 protein: CASSLGTGGFWDEQFF
J gene: TRBJ2-1
V gene: TRBV11-3
D gene: TRBD1
clone size: -

CDR3 DNA: TGTGCCAGCAGGAAGGGGGTGGACTATGGCTACACCTTC
CDR3 protein: CASRKGVDYGYTF
J gene: TRBJ1-2
V gene: TRBV25-1
D gene: -
clone size: -

CDR3 DNA: TGCGCCAGCCGAGCCGGGGTGAACACTGAAGCTTTCTTT
CDR3 protein: CASRAGVNTEAFF
J gene: TRBJ1-1
V gene: TRBV10-2
D gene: -
clone size: -

CDR3 DNA: TGTGCCAGCAGCTTAGTGAACAGGGGAATGAACACTGAAGCTTTCTTT
CDR3 protein: CASSLVNRGMNTEAFF
J gene: TRBJ1-1
V gene: TRBV7-8
D gene: TRBD1
clone size: -

CDR3 DNA: TGTGCCAGTAGTATCTCCTCTGGGGCCAACGTCCTGACTTTC
CDR3 protein: CASSISSGANVLTF
J gene: TRBJ2-6
V gene: TRBV19
D gene: -
clone size: once

CDR3 DNA: TGTGCCAGCAGTTTACGAAACCAAGAGACCCAGTACTTC
CDR3 protein: CASSLRNQETQYF
J gene: TRBJ2-5
V gene: TRBV27
D gene: -
clone size: once

CDR3 DNA: TGCAGCGTATCCCGTGCCTTTATCAGTGAGCAGTTCTTC
CDR3 protein: CSVSRAFISEQFF
J gene: TRBJ2-1
V gene: TRBV29-1
D gene: -
clone size: -

CDR3 DNA: TGCGCCAGCAGCGAGGTCCCCTCTTTGGGAAACACCATATATTTT
CDR3 protein: CASSEVPSLGNTIYF
J gene: TRBJ1-3
V gene: TRBV5-1
D gene: -
clone size: -

CDR3 DNA: TGTGCCAGCAGTTGGTCTGATTATGGCTACACCTTC
CDR3 protein: CASSWSDYGYTF
J gene: TRBJ1-2
V gene: TRBV28
D gene: -
clone size: -

CDR3 DNA: TGTGCCACCAGCAGAGATCGGCAGGGGGGGAATGGCTACACCTTC
CDR3 protein: CATSRDRQGGNGYTF
J gene: TRBJ1-2
V gene: TRBV15
D gene: TRBD1
clone size: -

CDR3 DNA: TGTGCCTGGAGTGATGGACTAGCGGACGAGCAGTACTTC
CDR3 protein: CAWSDGLADEQYF
J gene: TRBJ2-7
V gene: TRBV30
D gene: TRBD2
clone size: -

CDR3 DNA: TGTGCCAGCAGCTTATTTCTGACAGGGCGTAGGGATACGCAGTATTTT
CDR3 protein: CASSLFLTGRRDTQYF
J gene: TRBJ2-3
V gene: TRBV7-2
D gene: TRBD1
clone size: -

CDR3 DNA: TGTGCCAGCAGCTTAGCTAGGGCAGGGATGAATCAGCCCCAGCATTTT
CDR3 protein: CASSLARAGMNQPQHF
J gene: TRBJ1-5
V gene: TRBV7-8
D gene: -
clone size: -

CDR3 DNA: TGTGCCAGCAGCCAAGAGCTAGGCTCTGGAAACACCATATATTTT
CDR3 protein: CASSQELGSGNTIYF
J gene: TRBJ1-3
V gene: TRBV3-1/TRBV3-2
D gene: -
clone size: -

CDR3 DNA: TGTGCCAGCAGGCCTGATGTTTACACTGAAGCTTTCTTT
CDR3 protein: CASRPDVYTEAFF
J gene: TRBJ1-1
V gene: TRBV5-4
D gene: -
clone size: -

CDR3 DNA: TGTGCCAGCAGCTTTACCTCAACAGGGTCCGAGCAGTACTTC
CDR3 protein: CASSFTSTGSEQYF
J gene: TRBJ2-7
V gene: TRBV11-2
D gene: -
clone size: -

CDR3 DNA: TGTGCCAGCAGCTTACACGGACTAGCGGAATGCTACGAGCAGTACTTC
CDR3 protein: CASSLHGLAECYEQYF
J gene: TRBJ2-7
V gene: TRBV7-3
D gene: TRBD2
clone size: -

CDR3 DNA: TGCAGTGCTAGTTTGGGAAGCAATCAGCCCCAGCATTTT
CDR3 protein: CSASLGSNQPQHF
J gene: TRBJ1-5
V gene: TRBV20-1
D gene: -
clone size: -

CDR3 DNA: TGTGCCAGCAGTTCACCCTGGGGGGGATACCAGCCCCAGCATTTT
CDR3 protein: CASSSPWGGYQPQHF
J gene: TRBJ1-5
V gene: TRBV28
D gene: -
clone size: -